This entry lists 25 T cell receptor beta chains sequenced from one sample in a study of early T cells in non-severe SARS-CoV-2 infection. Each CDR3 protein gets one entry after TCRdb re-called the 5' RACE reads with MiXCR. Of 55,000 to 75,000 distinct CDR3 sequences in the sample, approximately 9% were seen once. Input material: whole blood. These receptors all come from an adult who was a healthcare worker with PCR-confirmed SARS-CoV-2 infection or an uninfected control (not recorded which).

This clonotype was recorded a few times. CDR3 sequence: CAWILGPSTGELFF. The CDR3 bases are TGTGCCTGGATTTTGGGGCCAAGCACCGGGGAGCTGTTTTTT. The rearrangement links TRBV30 to TRBJ2-2; the D gene is possibly TRBD1 (5 bases). Germline values: CDR1 GTSNPN, CDR2 SVGIG (reference sequence). This CDR3 has 14 residues. Trimming cost V 4 bases and J 4 bases, with 13 bases left between them.

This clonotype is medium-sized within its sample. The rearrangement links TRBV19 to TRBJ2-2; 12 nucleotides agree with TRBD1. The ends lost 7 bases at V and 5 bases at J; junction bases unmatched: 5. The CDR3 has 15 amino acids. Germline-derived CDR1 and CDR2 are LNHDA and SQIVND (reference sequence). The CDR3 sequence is CASTGQGASTGELFF. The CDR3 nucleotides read TGTGCCAGTACGGGACAGGGGGCTAGTACCGGGGAGCTGTTTTTT.

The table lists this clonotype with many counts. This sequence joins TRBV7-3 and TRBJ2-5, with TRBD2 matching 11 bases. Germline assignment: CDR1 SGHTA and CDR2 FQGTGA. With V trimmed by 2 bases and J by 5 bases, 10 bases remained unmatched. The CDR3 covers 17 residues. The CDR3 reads CASSLGIAGGPLETQYF. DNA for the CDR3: TGTGCCAGCAGCTTAGGGATAGCGGGGGGGCCTTTGGAGACCCAGTACTTC.

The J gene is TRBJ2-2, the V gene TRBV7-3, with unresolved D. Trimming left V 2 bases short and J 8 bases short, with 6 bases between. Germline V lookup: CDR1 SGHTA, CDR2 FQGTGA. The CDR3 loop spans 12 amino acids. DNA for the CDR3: TGTGCCAGCAGCTTATATGAGGGGGAGCTGTTTTTT. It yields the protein CASSLYEGELFF. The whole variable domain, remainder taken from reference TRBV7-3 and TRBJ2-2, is GAGVSQTPSNKVTEKGKYVELRCDPISGHTALYWYRQSLGQGPEFLIYFQGTGAADDSGLPNDRFFAVRPEGSVSTLKIQRTERGDSAVYLCASSLYEGELFFGEGSRLTVL.

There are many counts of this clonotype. This chain's CDR3 is CASSFSRGTEAFF. The DNA for the CDR3 is TGTGCCAGCAGTTTCTCCCGGGGGACGGAAGCTTTCTTT. The J gene is TRBJ1-1, the V gene TRBV12-3 or TRBV12-4; TRBD1 is a possible D gene (5 bases). The V end was cut by 3 bases, the J end by 8 bases, with 13 bases between. The CDR3 covers 13 residues.

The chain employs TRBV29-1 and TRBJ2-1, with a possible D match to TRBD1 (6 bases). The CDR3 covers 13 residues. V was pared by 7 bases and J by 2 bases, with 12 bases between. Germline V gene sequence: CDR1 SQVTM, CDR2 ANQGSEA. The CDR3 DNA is TGCAGCGCCCAGGGGTGGCCCTACAATGAGCAGTTCTTC. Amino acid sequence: CSAQGWPYNEQFF.

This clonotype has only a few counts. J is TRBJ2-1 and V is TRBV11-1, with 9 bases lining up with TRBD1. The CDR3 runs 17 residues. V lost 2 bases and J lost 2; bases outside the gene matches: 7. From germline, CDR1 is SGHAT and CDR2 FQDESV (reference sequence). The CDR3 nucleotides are TGTGCCAGCAGCTTAAGTCGGGGACAGGGTACCTACAATGAGCAGTTCTTC. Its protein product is CASSLSRGQGTYNEQFF. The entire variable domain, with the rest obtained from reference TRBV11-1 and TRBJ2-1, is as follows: EAEVAQSPRYKITEKSQAVAFWCDPISGHATLYWYRQILGQGPELLVQFQDESVVDDSQLPKDRFSAERLKGVDSTLKIQPAELGDSAMYLCASSLSRGQGTYNEQFFGPGTRLTVL.

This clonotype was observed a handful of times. CDR3 loop: CASSDNSNEKLFF. The CDR3 region has the DNA TGCGCCAGCAGTGACAATTCTAATGAAAAACTGTTTTTT. V is TRBV5-1 and J is TRBJ1-4, with unresolved D. The germline CDR1 and CDR2 sequences are SGHRS and YFSETQ. The CDR3 runs to 13 residues. Trimming removed 5 bases at V and 3 bases at J, with 8 bases between.

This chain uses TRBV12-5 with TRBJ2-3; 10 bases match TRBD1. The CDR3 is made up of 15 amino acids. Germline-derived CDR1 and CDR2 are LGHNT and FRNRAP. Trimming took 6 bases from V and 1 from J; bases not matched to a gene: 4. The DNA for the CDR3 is TGTGCTAGTGGAGGTGGGACAGGGGGCACAGATACGCAGTATTTT. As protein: CASGGGTGGTDTQYF. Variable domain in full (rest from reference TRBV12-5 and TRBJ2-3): DARVTQTPRHKVTEMGQEVTMRCQPILGHNTVFWYRQTMMQGLELLAYFRNRAPLDDSGMPKDRFSAEMPDATLATLKIQPSEPRDSAVYFCASGGGTGGTDTQYFGPGTRLTVL.

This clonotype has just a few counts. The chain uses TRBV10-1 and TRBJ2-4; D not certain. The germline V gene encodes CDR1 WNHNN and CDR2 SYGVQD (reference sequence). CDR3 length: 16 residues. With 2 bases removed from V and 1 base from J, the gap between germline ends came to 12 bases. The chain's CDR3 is CASSEGHGAAKNIQYF. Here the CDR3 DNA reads TGCGCCAGCAGTGAGGGTCATGGCGCCGCCAAAAACATTCAGTACTTC.

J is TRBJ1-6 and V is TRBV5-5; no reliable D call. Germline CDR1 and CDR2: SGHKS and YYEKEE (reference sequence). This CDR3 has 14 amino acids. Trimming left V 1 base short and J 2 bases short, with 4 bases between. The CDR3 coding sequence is TGTGCCAGCAGCTTGCAGACCTATAATTCACCCCTCCACTTT. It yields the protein CASSLQTYNSPLHF.

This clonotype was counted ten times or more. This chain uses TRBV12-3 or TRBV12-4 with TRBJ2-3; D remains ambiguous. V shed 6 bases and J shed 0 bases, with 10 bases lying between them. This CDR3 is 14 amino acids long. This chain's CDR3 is CASSAVTSTDTQYF. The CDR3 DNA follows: TGTGCCAGCAGCGCAGTCACTAGCACAGATACGCAGTATTTT.

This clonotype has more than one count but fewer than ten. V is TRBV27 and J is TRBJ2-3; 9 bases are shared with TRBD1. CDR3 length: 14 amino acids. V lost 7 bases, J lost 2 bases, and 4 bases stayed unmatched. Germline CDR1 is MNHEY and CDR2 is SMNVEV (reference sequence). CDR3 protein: CASTRDRVTDTQYF. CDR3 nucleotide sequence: TGTGCCAGCACCAGGGACAGGGTCACAGATACGCAGTATTTT.

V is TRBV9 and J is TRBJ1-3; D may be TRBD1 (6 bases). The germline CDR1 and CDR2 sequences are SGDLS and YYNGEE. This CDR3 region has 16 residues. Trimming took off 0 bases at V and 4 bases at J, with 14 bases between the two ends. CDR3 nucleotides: TGTGCCAGCAGCGTAGGAGGCAGGGGAGCCGGAAACACCATATATTTT. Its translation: CASSVGGRGAGNTIYF.

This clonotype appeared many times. The CDR3 sequence is CASSLAGISYEQYV. The CDR3 nucleotides read TGTGCCAGCAGCTTGGCCGGCATCTCCTACGAGCAGTACGTC. This rearrangement joins TRBV5-5 to TRBJ2-7; D gene ambiguous. This CDR3 region has 14 residues. Trimming stripped 0 bases from V and 0 bases from J, with 7 bases between. Germline V gives CDR1 SGHKS, CDR2 YYEKEE (reference sequence).

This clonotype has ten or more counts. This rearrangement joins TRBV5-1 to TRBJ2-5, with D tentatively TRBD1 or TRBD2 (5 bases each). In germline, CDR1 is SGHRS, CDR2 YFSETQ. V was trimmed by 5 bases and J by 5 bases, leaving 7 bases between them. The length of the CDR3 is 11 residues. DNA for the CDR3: TGCGCCAGCAGAGAGGGGGAGACCCAGTACTTC. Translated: CASREGETQYF.

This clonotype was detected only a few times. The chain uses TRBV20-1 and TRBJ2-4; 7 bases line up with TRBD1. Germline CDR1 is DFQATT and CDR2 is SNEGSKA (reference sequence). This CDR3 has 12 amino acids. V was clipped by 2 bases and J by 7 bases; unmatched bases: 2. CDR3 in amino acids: CSARRGPNIQYF. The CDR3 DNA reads TGCAGTGCTAGAAGGGGGCCGAACATTCAGTACTTC.

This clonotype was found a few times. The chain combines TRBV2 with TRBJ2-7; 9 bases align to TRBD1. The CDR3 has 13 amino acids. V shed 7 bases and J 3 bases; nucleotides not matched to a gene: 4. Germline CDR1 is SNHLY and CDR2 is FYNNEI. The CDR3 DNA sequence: TGTGCCAGCACTAAGGACAGGGGCTACGAGCAGTACGTC. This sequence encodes CASTKDRGYEQYV.

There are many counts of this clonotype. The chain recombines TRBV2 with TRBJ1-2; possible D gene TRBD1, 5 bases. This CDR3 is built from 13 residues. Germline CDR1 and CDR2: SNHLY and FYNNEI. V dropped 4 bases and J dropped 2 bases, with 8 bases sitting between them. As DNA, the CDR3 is TGTGCCAGCAGTGTTGCAGGGAACTATGGCTACACCTTC. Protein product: CASSVAGNYGYTF.

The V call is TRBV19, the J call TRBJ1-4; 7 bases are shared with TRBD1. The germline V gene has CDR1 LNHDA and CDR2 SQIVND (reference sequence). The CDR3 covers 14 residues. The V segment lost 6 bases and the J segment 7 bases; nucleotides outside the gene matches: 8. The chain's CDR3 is CASRNTGASEKLFF. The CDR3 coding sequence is TGTGCCAGTAGGAACACAGGGGCGTCTGAAAAACTGTTTTTT.

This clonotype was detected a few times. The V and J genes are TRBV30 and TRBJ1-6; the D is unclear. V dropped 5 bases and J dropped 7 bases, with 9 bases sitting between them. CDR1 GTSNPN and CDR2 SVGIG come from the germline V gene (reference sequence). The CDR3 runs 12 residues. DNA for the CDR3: TGTGCCTGGTGGCGAAGCAATTCACCCCTCCACTTT. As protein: CAWWRSNSPLHF.

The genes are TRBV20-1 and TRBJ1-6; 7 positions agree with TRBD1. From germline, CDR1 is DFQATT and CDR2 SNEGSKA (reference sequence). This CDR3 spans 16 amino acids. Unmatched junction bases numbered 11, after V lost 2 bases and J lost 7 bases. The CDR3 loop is CSARQDGTAFNSPLHF. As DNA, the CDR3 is TGCAGTGCTAGACAAGACGGGACAGCCTTCAATTCACCCCTCCACTTT.

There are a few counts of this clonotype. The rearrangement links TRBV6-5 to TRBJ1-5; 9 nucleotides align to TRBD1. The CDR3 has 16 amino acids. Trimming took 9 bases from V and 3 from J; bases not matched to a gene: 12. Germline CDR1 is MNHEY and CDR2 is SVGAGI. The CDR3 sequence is CASRSRTGVPNQPQHF. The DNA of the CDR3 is TGTGCCAGTCGGTCCCGGACAGGGGTTCCCAATCAGCCCCAGCATTTT.

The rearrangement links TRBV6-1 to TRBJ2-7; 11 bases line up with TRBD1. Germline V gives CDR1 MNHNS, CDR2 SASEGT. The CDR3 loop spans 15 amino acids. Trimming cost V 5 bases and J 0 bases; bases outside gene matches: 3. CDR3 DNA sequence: TGTGCCAGCAGTAGGGGACAGGGGGGCTCCTACGAGCAGTACGTC. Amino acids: CASSRGQGGSYEQYV.

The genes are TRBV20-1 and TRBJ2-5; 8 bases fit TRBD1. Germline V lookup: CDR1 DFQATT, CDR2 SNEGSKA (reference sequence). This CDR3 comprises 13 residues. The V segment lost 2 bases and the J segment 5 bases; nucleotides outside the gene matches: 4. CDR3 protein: CSARPGGWETQYF. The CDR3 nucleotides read TGCAGTGCTAGACCAGGGGGCTGGGAGACCCAGTACTTC.